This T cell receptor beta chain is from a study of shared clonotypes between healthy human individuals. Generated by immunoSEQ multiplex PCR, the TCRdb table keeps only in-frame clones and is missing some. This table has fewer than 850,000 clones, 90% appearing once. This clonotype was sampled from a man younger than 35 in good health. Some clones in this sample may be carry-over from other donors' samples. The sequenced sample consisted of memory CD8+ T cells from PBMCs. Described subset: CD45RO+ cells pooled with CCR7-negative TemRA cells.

CDR3 residues: CASSSPGQGIETQYF. CDR3 sequence (DNA): TGTGCCAGCAGCTCACCGGGACAGGGAATAGAGACCCAGTACTTC. The rearrangement links TRBV7-3 to TRBJ2-5, with TRBD1 matching over 9 bases. In germline, CDR1 is SGHTA, CDR2 FQGTGA. Trimming at V came to 4 bases and at J to 4 bases, leaving 7 bases not matched to a gene. The CDR3 totals 15 residues.